This T cell receptor beta chain was sequenced for a study of metastatic and nonmetastatic thyroid tumors. With respect to this clone: Its cognate antigen is unknown.

Study results and caveats: Within blood and tumor, benign nodules reportedly had significantly lower TCR beta diversity than malignant thyroid tumors did.

TCRdb reanalyzed the PCR reads with MiXCR. The sample includes under 45,000 clones, approximately 40% of them seen just once. Nobody among the patients had been given any treatment before thyroid surgery. The CDR3 extends over 16 amino acids. Trimming left V 0 bases short and J 4 bases short, with 11 bases between. CDR1 is SGDLS, CDR2 YYNGEE, per germline. What was sequenced was tumor tissue. The sequence was obtained from a female donor with papillary thyroid cancer or a benign thyroid nodule (not recorded which). Some clones in this sample may be carry-over from other donors' samples. This chain links TRBV9 with TRBJ1-6; D gene ambiguous. CDR3 loop: CASSVVPELYNSPLHF. CDR3 coding DNA: TGTGCCAGCAGCGTAGTACCAGAACTTTATAATTCACCCCTCCACTTT.